These 8 T cell receptor beta chains came from one sample sequenced in a study of shared clonotypes between healthy human individuals. Assay used: immunoSEQ multiplex PCR; TCRdb lists only in-frame clones, some missing. The sample consists of more than 2 million clones, about 95% of them appearing once. Naive CD8 isolation took CD45RO-negative cells positively selected for CCR7 and excluded terminally differentiated effector memory CD45RA+ cells. The specimen was naive CD8+ T cells sorted from blood. These receptors were collected from a man aged 18-30 years in good health.

The chain carries TRBV28 and TRBJ2-2, with no clear D. Germline V gene sequence: CDR1 MDHEN, CDR2 SYDVKM. This CDR3 has 15 amino acids. The germline V and J ends were trimmed by 1 base and 1 base, with 7 bases remaining between them. The CDR3 region has the DNA TGTGCCAGCAGTTTATATGCAGGGAACACCGGGGAGCTGTTTTTT. Translated: CASSLYAGNTGELFF.

This clone came up once. The chain uses TRBV9 and TRBJ1-3, with a tentative D call TRBD1 (6 bases). The CDR3 runs 14 residues. Per germline, CDR1 SGDLS and CDR2 YYNGEE. V was cut by 5 bases and J by 0 bases, with 9 bases left in between. The CDR3 DNA sequence: TGTGCCAGCAGTGGGGGCGACTCTGGAAACACCATATATTTT. This gives the protein CASSGGDSGNTIYF.

On this clone itself: The identical CDR3 is also encoded by other nucleotide sequences in the sample. The chain joins TRBV7-8 to TRBJ2-7; 7 bases line up with TRBD1. This CDR3 has 14 residues. Trimming at V came to 0 bases and at J to 2 bases, leaving 1 base not matched to a gene. CDR1 and CDR2 from the germline V gene are SGHVS and FQNEAQ. The DNA for the CDR3 is TGTGCCAGCAGCTTAGCCGGGACAGCCTACGAGCAGTACTTC. Protein: CASSLAGTAYEQYF.

The rearrangement links TRBV7-9 to TRBJ2-1; 14 positions match TRBD2. V trimming: 2 bases; J trimming: 1 base; junction bases outside the gene matches: 7. The length of the CDR3 is 19 residues. Germline CDR1 is SEHNR and CDR2 is FQNEAQ (reference sequence). In DNA form, the CDR3 reads TGTGCCAGCAGCTTATCCGGGACTAGCGGGAGTAATTCCTACAATGAGCAGTTCTTC. Amino acids: CASSLSGTSGSNSYNEQFF. Full variable domain (outside the CDR3, taken from reference TRBV7-9 and TRBJ2-1): DTGVSQNPRHKITKRGQNVTFRCDPISEHNRLYWYRQTLGQGPEFLTYFQNEAQLEKSRLLSDRFSAERPKGSFSTLEIQRTEQGDSAMYLCASSLSGTSGSNSYNEQFFGPGTRLTVL.

The chain uses TRBV2 and TRBJ1-5, with D possibly TRBD1 on 5 matching bases. V lost 8 bases and J 0 bases, leaving 23 bases between the germline ends. Germline CDR1 SNHLY, CDR2 FYNNEI. The CDR3 consists of 18 residues. Here the CDR3 DNA reads TGTGCCAGCCATGGGGGGGGACCACTGCATTATAGCAATCAGCCCCAGCATTTT. Amino acid sequence: CASHGGGPLHYSNQPQHF. Combining the CDR3 with reference TRBV2 and TRBJ1-5 gives the whole variable domain EPEVTQTPSHQVTQMGQEVILRCVPISNHLYFYWYRQILGQKVEFLVSFYNNEISEKSEIFDDQFSVERPDGSNFTLKIRSTKLEDSAMYFCASHGGGPLHYSNQPQHFGDGTRLSIL.

The chain combines TRBV7-8 with TRBJ2-3; D not certain. CDR1 is SGHVS, CDR2 FQNEAQ, per germline. V was cut by 3 bases and J by 3 bases, with 4 bases left in between. The CDR3 sequence is 12 residues long. This chain's CDR3 is CASSFRTDTQYF. The CDR3 nucleotides read TGTGCCAGCAGCTTCCGGACAGATACGCAGTATTTT. The whole variable domain, remainder taken from reference TRBV7-8 and TRBJ2-3, is GAGVSQSPRYKVAKRGQDVALRCDPISGHVSLFWYQQALGQGPEFLTYFQNEAQLDKSGLPSDRFFAERPEGSVSTLKIQRTQQEDSAVYLCASSFRTDTQYFGPGTRLTVL.

This clone occurred a few times. Other DNA sequences in the same sample also yield this CDR3. The rearrangement uses TRBV6-1 and TRBJ2-7; no firm D call. Germline V gene sequence: CDR1 MNHNS, CDR2 SASEGT. Trimming cost V 5 bases and J 4 bases, with 3 bases left between them. The CDR3 loop spans 10 amino acids. The CDR3 DNA reads as TGTGCCAGCAGTTTATACGAGCAGTACTTC. It specifies CASSLYEQYF.

As concerns this clone: Distinct nucleotide sequences in the sample also encode this CDR3. The chain is built from TRBV30 and TRBJ2-7; perhaps TRBD2 as D (6 bases). The CDR3 extends over 13 amino acids. Between the trimmed V and J ends, which lost 0 bases and 4 bases, there was a span of 10 bases. Germline V gene data show CDR1 as GTSNPN and CDR2 as SVGIG (reference sequence). The CDR3 region is CAWSVFGGYEQYF. The CDR3, as DNA: TGTGCCTGGAGTGTATTCGGGGGTTACGAGCAGTACTTC.